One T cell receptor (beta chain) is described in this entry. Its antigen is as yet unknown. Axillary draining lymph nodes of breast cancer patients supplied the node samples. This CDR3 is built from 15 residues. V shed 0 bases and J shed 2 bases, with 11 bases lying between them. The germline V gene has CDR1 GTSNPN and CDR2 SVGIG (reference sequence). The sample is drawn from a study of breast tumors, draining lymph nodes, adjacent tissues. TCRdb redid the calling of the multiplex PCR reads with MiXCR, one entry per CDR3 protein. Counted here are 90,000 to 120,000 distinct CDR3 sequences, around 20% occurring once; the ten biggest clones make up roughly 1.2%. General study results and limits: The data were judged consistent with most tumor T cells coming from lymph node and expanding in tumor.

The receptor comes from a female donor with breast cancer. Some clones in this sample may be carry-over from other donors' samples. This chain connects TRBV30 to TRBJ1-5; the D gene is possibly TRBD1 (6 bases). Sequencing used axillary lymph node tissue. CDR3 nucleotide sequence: TGTGCCTGGAGTGTATGGGGGCTAGGCAATCAGCCCCAGCATTTT. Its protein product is CAWSVWGLGNQPQHF. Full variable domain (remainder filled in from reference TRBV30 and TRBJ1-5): SQTIHQWPATLVQPVGSPLSLECTVEGTSNPNLYWYRQAAGRGLQLLFYSVGIGQISSEVPQNLSASRPQDRQFILSSKKLLLSDSGFYLCAWSVWGLGNQPQHFGDGTRLSIL.